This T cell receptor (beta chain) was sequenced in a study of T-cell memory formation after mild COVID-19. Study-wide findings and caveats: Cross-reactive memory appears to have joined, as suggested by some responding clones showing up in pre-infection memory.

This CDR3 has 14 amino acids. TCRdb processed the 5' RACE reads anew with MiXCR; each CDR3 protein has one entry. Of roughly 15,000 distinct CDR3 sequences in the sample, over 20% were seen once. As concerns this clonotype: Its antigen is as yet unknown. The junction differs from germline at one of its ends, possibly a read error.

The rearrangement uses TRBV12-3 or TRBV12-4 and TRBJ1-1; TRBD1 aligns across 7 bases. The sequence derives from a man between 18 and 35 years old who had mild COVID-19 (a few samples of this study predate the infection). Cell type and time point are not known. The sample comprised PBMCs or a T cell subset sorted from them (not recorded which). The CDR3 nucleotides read TGTGCCAGCTCGAGGGGGCTCGTGAAAACTGAAGCTTTCTTT. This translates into CASSRGLVKTEAFF.